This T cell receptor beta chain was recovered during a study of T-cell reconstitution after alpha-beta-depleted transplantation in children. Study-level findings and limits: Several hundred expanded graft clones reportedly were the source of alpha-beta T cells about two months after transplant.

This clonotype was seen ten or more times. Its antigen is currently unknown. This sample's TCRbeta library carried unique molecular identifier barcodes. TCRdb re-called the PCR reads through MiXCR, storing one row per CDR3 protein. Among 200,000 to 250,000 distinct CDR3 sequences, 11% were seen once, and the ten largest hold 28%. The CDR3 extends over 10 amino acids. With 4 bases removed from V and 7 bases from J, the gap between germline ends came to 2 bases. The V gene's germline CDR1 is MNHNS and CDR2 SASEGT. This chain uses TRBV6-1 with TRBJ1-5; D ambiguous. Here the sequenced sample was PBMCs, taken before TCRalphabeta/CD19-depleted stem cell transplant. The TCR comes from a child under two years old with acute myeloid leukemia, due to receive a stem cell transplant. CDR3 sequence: CASSVQPQHF. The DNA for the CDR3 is TGTGCCAGCAGTGTCCAGCCCCAGCATTTT.